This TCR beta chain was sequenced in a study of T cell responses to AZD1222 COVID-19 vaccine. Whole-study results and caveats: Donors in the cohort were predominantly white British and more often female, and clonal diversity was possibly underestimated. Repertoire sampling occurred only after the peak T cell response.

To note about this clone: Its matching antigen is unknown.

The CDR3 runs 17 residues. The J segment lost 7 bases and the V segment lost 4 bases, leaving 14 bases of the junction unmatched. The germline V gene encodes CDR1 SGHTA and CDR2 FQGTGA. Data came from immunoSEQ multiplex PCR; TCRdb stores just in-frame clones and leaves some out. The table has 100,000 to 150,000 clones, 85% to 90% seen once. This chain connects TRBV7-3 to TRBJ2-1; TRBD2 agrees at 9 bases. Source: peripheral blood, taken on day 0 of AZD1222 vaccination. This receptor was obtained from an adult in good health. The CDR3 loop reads CASSSTTLAGVGNEQFF. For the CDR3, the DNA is TGTGCCAGCAGCTCAACGACCTTAGCGGGAGTGGGGAATGAGCAGTTCTTC.